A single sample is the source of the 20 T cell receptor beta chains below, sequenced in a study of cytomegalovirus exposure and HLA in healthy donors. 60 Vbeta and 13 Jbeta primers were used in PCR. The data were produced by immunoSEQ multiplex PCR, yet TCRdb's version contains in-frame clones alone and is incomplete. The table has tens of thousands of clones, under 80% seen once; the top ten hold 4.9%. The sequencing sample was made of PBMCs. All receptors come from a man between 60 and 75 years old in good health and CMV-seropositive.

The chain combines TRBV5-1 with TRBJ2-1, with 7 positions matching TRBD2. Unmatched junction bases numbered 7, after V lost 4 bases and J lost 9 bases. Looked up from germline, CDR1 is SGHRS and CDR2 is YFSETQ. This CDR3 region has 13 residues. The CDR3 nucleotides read TGCGCCAGCAGCGTCCGGGGGGTGGTTGAGCAGTTCTTC. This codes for CASSVRGVVEQFF.

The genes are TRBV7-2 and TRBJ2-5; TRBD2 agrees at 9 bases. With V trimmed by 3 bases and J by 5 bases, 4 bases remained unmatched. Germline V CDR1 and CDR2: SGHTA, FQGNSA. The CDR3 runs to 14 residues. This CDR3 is CASSFQSGGETQYF. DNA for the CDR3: TGTGCCAGCAGCTTCCAAAGCGGGGGGGAGACCCAGTACTTC. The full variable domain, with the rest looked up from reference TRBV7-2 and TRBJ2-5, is GAGVSQSPSNKVTEKGKDVELRCDPISGHTALYWYRQSLGQGLEFLIYFQGNSAPDKSGLPSDRFSAERTGGSVSTLTIQRTQQEDSAVYLCASSFQSGGETQYFGPGTRLLVL.

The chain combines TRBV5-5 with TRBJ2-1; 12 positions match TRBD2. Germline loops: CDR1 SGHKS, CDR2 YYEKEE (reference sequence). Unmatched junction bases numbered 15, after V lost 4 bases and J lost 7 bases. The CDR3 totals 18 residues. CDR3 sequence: CASSGLAGGPSRENEQFF. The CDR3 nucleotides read TGTGCCAGCAGCGGGCTAGCGGGAGGGCCCTCGCGAGAGAATGAGCAGTTCTTC.

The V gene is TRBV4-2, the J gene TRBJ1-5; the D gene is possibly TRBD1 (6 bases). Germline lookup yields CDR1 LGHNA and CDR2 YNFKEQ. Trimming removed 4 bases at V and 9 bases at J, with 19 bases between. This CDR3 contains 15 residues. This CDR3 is CASSPGGALTWPQHF. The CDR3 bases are TGTGCCAGCAGCCCCGGGGGGGCCCTCACCTGGCCCCAGCATTTT.

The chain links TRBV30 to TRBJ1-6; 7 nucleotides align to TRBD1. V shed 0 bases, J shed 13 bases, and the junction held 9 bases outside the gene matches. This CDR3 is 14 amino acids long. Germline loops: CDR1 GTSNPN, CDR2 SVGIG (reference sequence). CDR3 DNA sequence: TGTGCCTGGAGTGTCGGGGACAGAGGTACGCCCCTCCACTTT. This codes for CAWSVGDRGTPLHF. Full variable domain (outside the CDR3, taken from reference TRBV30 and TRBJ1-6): SQTIHQWPATLVQPVGSPLSLECTVEGTSNPNLYWYRQAAGRGLQLLFYSVGIGQISSEVPQNLSASRPQDRQFILSSKKLLLSDSGFYLCAWSVGDRGTPLHFGNGTRLTVT.

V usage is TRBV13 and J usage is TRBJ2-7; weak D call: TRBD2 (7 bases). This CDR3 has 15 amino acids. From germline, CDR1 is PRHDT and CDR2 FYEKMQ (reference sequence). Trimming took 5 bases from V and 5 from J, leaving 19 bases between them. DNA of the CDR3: TGTGCCAGCAGCAGGGGGGGAGGTAGTACCAACGAGCAGTACTTC. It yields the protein CASSRGGGSTNEQYF.

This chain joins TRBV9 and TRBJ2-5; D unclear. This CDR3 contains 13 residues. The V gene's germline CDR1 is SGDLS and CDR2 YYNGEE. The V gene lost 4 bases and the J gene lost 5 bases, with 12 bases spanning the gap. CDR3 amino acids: CASSRLWFETQYF. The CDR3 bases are TGTGCCAGCAGCCGTCTATGGTTCGAGACCCAGTACTTC.

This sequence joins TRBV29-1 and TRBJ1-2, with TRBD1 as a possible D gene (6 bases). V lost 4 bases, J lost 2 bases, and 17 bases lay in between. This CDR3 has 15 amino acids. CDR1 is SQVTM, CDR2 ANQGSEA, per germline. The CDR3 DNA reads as TGCAGCGTTGCGCCCCACAGGGCCCAAAACTATGGCTACACCTTC. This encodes CSVAPHRAQNYGYTF.

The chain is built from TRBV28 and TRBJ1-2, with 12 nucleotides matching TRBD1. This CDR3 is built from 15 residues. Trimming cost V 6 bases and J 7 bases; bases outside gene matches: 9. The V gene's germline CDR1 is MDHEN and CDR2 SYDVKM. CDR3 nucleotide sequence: TGTGCCAGCAGACCTCCCGGGACAGGGGGCCGTGGCTACACCTTC. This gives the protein CASRPPGTGGRGYTF.

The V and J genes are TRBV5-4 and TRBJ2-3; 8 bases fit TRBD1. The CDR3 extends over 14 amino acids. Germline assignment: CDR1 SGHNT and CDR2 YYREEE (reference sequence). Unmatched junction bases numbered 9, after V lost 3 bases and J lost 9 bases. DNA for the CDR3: TGTGCCAGCAGCTCCCAGGGGGCCTTAGGGACGCAGTATTTT. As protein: CASSSQGALGTQYF. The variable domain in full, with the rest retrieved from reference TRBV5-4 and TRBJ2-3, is ETGVTQSPTHLIKTRGQQVTLRCSSQSGHNTVSWYQQALGQGPQFIFQYYREEENGRGNFPPRFSGLQFPNYSSELNVNALELDDSALYLCASSSQGALGTQYFGPGTRLTVL.

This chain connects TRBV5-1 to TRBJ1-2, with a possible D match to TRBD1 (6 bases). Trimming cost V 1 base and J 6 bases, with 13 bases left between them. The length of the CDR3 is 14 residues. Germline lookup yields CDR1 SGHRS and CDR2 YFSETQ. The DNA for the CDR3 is TGCGCCAGCAGCTTGAGGGGGGGTGAGGATGGCTACACCTTC. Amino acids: CASSLRGGEDGYTF.

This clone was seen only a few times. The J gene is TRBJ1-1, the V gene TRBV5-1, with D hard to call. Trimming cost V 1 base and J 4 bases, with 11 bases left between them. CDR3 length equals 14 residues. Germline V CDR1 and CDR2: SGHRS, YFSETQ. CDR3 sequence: CASSLSGVRTEAFF. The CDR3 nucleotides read TGCGCCAGCAGCTTGTCCGGGGTGCGCACTGAAGCTTTCTTT.

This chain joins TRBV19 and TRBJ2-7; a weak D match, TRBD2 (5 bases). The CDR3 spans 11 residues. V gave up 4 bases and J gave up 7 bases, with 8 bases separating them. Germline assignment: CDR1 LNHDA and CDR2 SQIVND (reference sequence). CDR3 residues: CASSTGREQYF. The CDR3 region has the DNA TGTGCCAGTAGTACGGGGAGAGAGCAGTACTTC.

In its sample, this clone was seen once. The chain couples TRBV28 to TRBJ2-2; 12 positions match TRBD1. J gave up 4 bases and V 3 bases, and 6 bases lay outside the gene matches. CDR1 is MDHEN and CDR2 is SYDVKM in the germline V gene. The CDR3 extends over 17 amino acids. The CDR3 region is CASSFFRDRGLTGELFF. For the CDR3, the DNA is TGTGCCAGCAGTTTTTTTCGGGACAGGGGGCTCACCGGGGAGCTGTTTTTT.

CDR3 protein: CASSSRLAGRSYNEQFF. CDR3 DNA sequence: TGTGCCAGCAGCTCAAGACTAGCGGGGAGATCCTACAATGAGCAGTTCTTC. This chain links TRBV7-6 with TRBJ2-1; 11 nucleotides line up with TRBD2. V was pared by 4 bases and J by 1 base, with 6 bases of the junction left unmatched. The CDR3 is 17 residues long. Germline assignment: CDR1 SGHVS and CDR2 FNYEAQ.

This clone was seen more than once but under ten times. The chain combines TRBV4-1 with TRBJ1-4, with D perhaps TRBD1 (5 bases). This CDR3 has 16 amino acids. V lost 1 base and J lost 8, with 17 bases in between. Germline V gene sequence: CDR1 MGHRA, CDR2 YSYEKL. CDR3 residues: CASSQVGAAQGEKLFF. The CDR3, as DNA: TGCGCCAGCAGCCAAGTAGGGGCCGCTCAAGGAGAAAAACTGTTTTTT.

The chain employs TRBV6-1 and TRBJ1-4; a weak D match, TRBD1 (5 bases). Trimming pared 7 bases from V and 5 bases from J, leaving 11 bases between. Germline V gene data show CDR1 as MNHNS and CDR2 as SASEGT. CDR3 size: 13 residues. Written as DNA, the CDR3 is TGTGCCAGCATGACAGCCTTAAATGAAAAACTGTTTTTT. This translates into CASMTALNEKLFF.

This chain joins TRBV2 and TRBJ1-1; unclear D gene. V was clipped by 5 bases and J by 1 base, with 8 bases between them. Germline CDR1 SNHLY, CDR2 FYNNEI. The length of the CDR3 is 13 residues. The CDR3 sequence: CASSWTENTEAFF. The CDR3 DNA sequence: TGTGCCAGCAGTTGGACTGAGAACACTGAAGCTTTCTTT.

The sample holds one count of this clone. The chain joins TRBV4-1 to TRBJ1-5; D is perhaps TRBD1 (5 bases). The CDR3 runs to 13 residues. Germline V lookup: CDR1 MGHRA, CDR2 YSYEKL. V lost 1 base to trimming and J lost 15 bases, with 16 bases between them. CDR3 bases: TGCGCCAGCAGCCAAGCCGGGGGGACTTGGAGGCATTTT. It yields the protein CASSQAGGTWRHF.

The CDR3 DNA follows: TGTGCCAGCAGCGTCGCCGGGACAGCTAACTACGAGCAGTACTTC. Amino acid sequence: CASSVAGTANYEQYF. The rearrangement uses TRBV9 and TRBJ2-7; 7 nucleotides align to TRBD1. The V and J ends lost 2 bases and 3 bases, in that order; junction bases with no gene match: 8. Germline V gene data show CDR1 as SGDLS and CDR2 as YYNGEE. The CDR3 consists of 15 residues.